Sequencing of this T cell receptor beta chain was carried out in a study of metastatic and nonmetastatic thyroid tumors. Across the study: Patients with malignant and benign thyroid disease provided blood and tumor or nodule tissue, whose repertoires were compared. Study outcomes and limitations: When malignant thyroid tumors were compared with benign nodules, TCR beta diversity was reportedly significantly higher in the malignant tumors. This held in both blood and tumor samples.

Thyroid surgery was performed in patients who had received no treatment beforehand. Original handling: Clinicopathological groups supplied CDR3 differences that were used to build a distant-metastasis classifier for papillary thyroid cancer. Via MiXCR, TCRdb re-called the PCR reads. For this entry, the V and J calls and clone size follow TCRdb and not the study's own pipeline. The sample comprises roughly 23,000 clones, 23% of which are singletons, and 65% to 75% rests with the top ten. Notes on this clone: Antigen unknown.

This CDR3 has 13 residues. The ends were cut back, 7 bases at V and 6 bases at J, with 13 bases in the middle. The TCR sequence derives from a male donor with papillary thyroid cancer or a benign thyroid nodule (not recorded which). Some clones in this sample may be carry-over from other donors' samples. The sequenced sample was blood. The rearrangement links TRBV12-3 or TRBV12-4 to TRBJ2-1; D uncertain. The DNA of the CDR3 is TGTGCCAGCACTTCTATTGGATCCAATGAGCAGTTCTTC. Translated, it gives CASTSIGSNEQFF.